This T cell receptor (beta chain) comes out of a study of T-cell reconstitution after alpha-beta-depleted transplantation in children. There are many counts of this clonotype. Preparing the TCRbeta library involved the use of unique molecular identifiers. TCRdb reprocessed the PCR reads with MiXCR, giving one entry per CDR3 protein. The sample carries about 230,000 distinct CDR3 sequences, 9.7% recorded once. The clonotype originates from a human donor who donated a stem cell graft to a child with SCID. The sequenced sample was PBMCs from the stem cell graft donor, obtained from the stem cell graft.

As DNA, the CDR3 is TGTGCCAGCAGCCTTTCAAGCTCTGGAAACACCATATATTTT. Its protein is CASSLSSSGNTIYF. The V and J genes are TRBV9 and TRBJ1-3; no clear D gene. CDR3 length: 14 amino acids. V dropped 4 bases and J dropped 0 bases, with 8 bases sitting between them. Germline V gene sequence: CDR1 SGDLS, CDR2 YYNGEE.